The clone carrying this TCR beta chain showed up just once. Its antigen is still unknown. These data come from a study of cytomegalovirus exposure and HLA in healthy donors. CDR3 length: 13 residues. V was clipped by 3 bases and J by 4 bases, with 9 bases between them. Germline assignment: CDR1 SGDLS and CDR2 YYNGEE. Primers: 60 Vbeta forward and 13 Jbeta reverse. Measured with immunoSEQ multiplex PCR; TCRdb has only the in-frame clones, and not every one. The sample contains about 130,000 clones, roughly four fifths of which appear only once. Study-wide results and limits: With later analysis, a missense DCLRE1C variant became linked to TCR beta V- and J-gene trimming.

The specimen was PBMCs. The TCR comes from a woman aged 45-65 years in good health and CMV-seropositive. The J gene is TRBJ2-3, the V gene TRBV9, with unresolved D. The CDR3: CASSASISDTQYF. The DNA of the CDR3 is TGTGCCAGCAGCGCCTCTATCTCAGATACGCAGTATTTT.